The rows below give T cell receptor beta chains drawn from one sample of a study of Tregs in tolerant kidney transplant recipients. Data came from immunoSEQ multiplex PCR; TCRdb stores just in-frame clones and leaves some out. The sample yields roughly 64,000 clones, 95% to 98% seen once. The specimen comprised Tregs from blood, sampled before the transplant. Receptors were obtained from a human donor who received a combined kidney and bone marrow transplant. Both conserved end residues are part of each CDR3. Fields, in order: clone size, J gene, V gene, D gene, CDR3 protein, CDR3 DNA. D genes are given only for firm matches. Part of the rows lack a size; the others show once, few, many or a class for expanded clones.

>-|TRBJ2-7|TRBV19|-
CASRADSHSGEQYF
TGTGCCAGTAGGGCGGACAGCCATTCGGGCGAGCAGTACTTC
>-|TRBJ2-7|TRBV5-1|TRBD1
CASSGRDRDEQYF
TGCGCCAGCAGCGGCCGGGACAGGGACGAGCAGTACTTC
>-|TRBJ1-6|TRBV7-2|-
CASSPNNSPLHF
TGTGCCAGCAGCCCCAATAATTCACCCCTCCACTTT
>-|TRBJ1-3|TRBV30|TRBD1
CAWSVFRGRAGNTIYF
TGTGCCTGGAGTGTATTTAGGGGGCGGGCTGGAAACACCATATATTTT
>once|TRBJ1-5|TRBV27|TRBD1
CASSLWSRGNSNQPQHF
TGTGCCAGCAGTTTATGGTCCAGGGGGAATAGCAATCAGCCCCAGCATTTT
>-|TRBJ2-4|TRBV12-5|TRBD1
CASGLAGQVQNIQYF
TGTGCTAGTGGTTTGGCCGGACAGGTCCAAAACATTCAGTACTTC
>-|TRBJ2-2|TRBV6-1|-
CANKGGRTGELFF
TGTGCGAACAAGGGGGGGCGGACCGGGGAGCTGTTTTTT
>-|TRBJ2-7|TRBV9|-
CASSSGAGTYYEQYF
TGTGCCAGCAGCTCTGGGGCGGGGACCTACTACGAGCAGTACTTC
>-|TRBJ2-3|TRBV11-2|-
CASSRLAEPQYF
TGTGCCAGCAGTCGACTTGCGGAGCCGCAGTATTTT
>once|TRBJ1-2|TRBV6-5|-
CASSYSNRNYGYTF
TGTGCCAGCAGTTACTCGAACAGGAACTATGGCTACACCTTC
>-|TRBJ1-6|TRBV25-1|-
CASRETGLDNSPLHF
TGTGCCAGCAGGGAGACAGGATTGGATAATTCACCCCTCCACTTT
>-|TRBJ2-3|TRBV19|-
CASSMSGTDTQYF
TGTGCCAGTAGTATGTCCGGCACAGATACGCAGTATTTT
>-|TRBJ1-3|TRBV30|-
CAWSPAGAMGNTIYF
TGTGCCTGGAGCCCGGCGGGGGCGATGGGAAACACCATATATTTT
>-|TRBJ1-1|TRBV30|-
CAWSYPGTKAFF
TGTGCCTGGAGTTACCCCGGGACAAAAGCTTTCTTT